What follows describes a single T cell receptor beta chain. These data come from a study of T cells in Graves' hyperthyroidism and ophthalmopathy. Authors of the study amplified TCR beta CDR3 regions from RNA transcripts. The HTBI primer set drove a first-round RT-PCR of the TCR CDR3. Each CDR3 protein is one row after TCRdb ran MiXCR on the multiplex PCR reads. In the table there are under 650,000 distinct CDR3 sequences, roughly 16% of which are singletons. The CDR3 runs to 13 residues. Trimming removed 5 bases from V and 2 bases from J; junction bases left unmatched: 5. Germline V CDR1 and CDR2: DFQATT, SNEGSKA (reference sequence). Exclusion of a patient resulted from uncontrolled infection, other autoimmune disease, pregnancy or lactation.

Sequences were obtained from blood. This clonotype originated in a woman in her twenties or thirties with Graves' hyperthyroidism. The gene calls are TRBV20-1 and TRBJ2-7; 8 bases map to TRBD1. CDR3 DNA sequence: TGCAGTGCTTCGGACAGGGATCCCTACGAGCAGTACTTC. Its protein product is CSASDRDPYEQYF.